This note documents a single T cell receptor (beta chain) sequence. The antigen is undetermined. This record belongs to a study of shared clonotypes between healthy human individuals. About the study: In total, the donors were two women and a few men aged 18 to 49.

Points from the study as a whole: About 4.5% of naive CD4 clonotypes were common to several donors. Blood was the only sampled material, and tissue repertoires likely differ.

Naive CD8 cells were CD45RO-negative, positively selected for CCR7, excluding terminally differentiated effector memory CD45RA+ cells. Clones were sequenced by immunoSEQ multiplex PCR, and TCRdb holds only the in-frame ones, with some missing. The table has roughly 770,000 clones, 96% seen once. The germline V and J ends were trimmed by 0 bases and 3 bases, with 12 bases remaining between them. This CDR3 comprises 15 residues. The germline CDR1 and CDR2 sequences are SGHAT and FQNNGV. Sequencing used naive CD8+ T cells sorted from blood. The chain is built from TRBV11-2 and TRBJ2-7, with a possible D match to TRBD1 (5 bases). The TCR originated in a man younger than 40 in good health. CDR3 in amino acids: CASSLEWGVHYEQYF. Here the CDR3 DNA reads TGTGCCAGCAGCTTAGAGTGGGGCGTCCACTACGAGCAGTACTTC.